This TCR beta chain stems from a study of T-cell reconstitution after alpha-beta-depleted transplantation in children. This clonotype was seen only a few times. The CDR3 totals 17 residues. Per the germline V gene, CDR1 is DFQATT and CDR2 is SNEGSKA (reference sequence). Trimming removed 0 bases at V and 0 bases at J, with 12 bases between. Preparation of the TCRbeta library involved a method that used unique molecular identifiers. TCRdb re-called the PCR reads with MiXCR, one entry per CDR3 protein. The sample lists over 550,000 distinct CDR3 sequences; roughly 10% were seen once. The chain couples TRBV20-1 to TRBJ1-6; D might be TRBD1 (5 bases). This receptor was taken from a human donor who donated a stem cell graft to a child with acute myeloid leukemia. Specimen: PBMCs from the stem cell graft donor, collected from the stem cell graft. CDR3 sequence reads: CSARDVQASSYNSPLHF. CDR3 in DNA: TGCAGTGCTAGAGATGTACAGGCGAGCTCCTATAATTCACCCCTCCACTTT.